Listed below are T cell receptor beta chains from one sample, sequenced in a study of blood T cells in healthy people across ages. MiXCR was run by TCRdb on the 5' RACE reads, yielding one entry per CDR3 protein. The sample contains 550,000 to 600,000 distinct CDR3 sequences, around half of which appear only once. The sample taken for sequencing was blood. The receptors here all came from an elderly man in good health. Both conserved end residues are part of each CDR3. The D gene is left open where the match is weak. Size is omitted from some rows. Given values are once, few, many or a class for expanded clones.

TRBD1	TRBV6-2/TRBV6-3	TRBJ2-2	few	TGTGCCAGCAGGCTGACAGGGTTAAGCGGGGAGCTGTTTTTT	CASRLTGLSGELFF
TRBD1	TRBV5-8	TRBJ2-1	.	TGTGCCAGCAGCTTGGGTGGGGGACAGGCCTACAATGAGCAGTTCTTC	CASSLGGGQAYNEQFF
.	TRBV7-3	TRBJ1-2	.	TGTGCCAGCAGCTTCACGCCAGGGTCTCGCTACACCTTC	CASSFTPGSRYTF
TRBD2	TRBV20-1	TRBJ2-1	few	TGCAGTGCCCCTACGAGCGGGAGTAGCAATGAGCAGTTCTTC	CSAPTSGSSNEQFF
TRBD1	TRBV20-1	TRBJ2-6	.	TGCAGTGCTAGAGCTGCGGGACAGGGGGTGGCTGGGGCCAACGTCCTGACTTTC	CSARAAGQGVAGANVLTF
.	TRBV30	TRBJ2-1	once	TGTGCCTGGGCGGGACTCAATGAGCAGTTCTTC	CAWAGLNEQFF
TRBD1	TRBV4-3	TRBJ1-1	.	TGCGCCAGCAGCCAAGATGGCATCCGGGACAGGGTAGGGACTGAAGCTTTCTTT	CASSQDGIRDRVGTEAFF
.	TRBV6-5	TRBJ1-2	few	TGTGCCAGCAGAGACCCCGGGACTCCAAATGACACCTTC	CASRDPGTPNDTF
.	TRBV7-2	TRBJ1-1	.	TGTGCCAGCAGCCCAGGTGTTACGAACACTGAAGCTTTCTTT	CASSPGVTNTEAFF
TRBD1	TRBV4-1	TRBJ1-4	.	TGCGCCAGCAGCCAAGAGGGACAGTATAATGAAAAACTGTTTTTT	CASSQEGQYNEKLFF
.	TRBV20-1	TRBJ2-5	.	TGCAGTGCCGTCCCAGACAGGAATCAAGAGACCCAGTACTTC	CSAVPDRNQETQYF
TRBD2	TRBV20-1	TRBJ2-4	.	TGCAGTGCCCCGAACCCGGCTAGCGGAGACAAAAACATTCAGTACTTC	CSAPNPASGDKNIQYF
.	TRBV20-1	TRBJ2-7	.	TGCAGTGCGGACGATACCCACTACGAGCAGTACTTC	CSADDTHYEQYF
.	TRBV13	TRBJ2-7	.	TGTGCCAGCAGCTTAGTACAGAACGAGCAGTACTTC	CASSLVQNEQYF
.	TRBV20-1	TRBJ1-5	few	TGCAGTGCAAGCAGACAGCCCAATCAGCCCCAGCATTTT	CSASRQPNQPQHF
.	TRBV9	TRBJ2-1	.	TGTGCCAGCAGCCCTCCGACGGGGATCTCCTACAATGAGCAGTTCTTC	CASSPPTGISYNEQFF
.	TRBV25-1	TRBJ2-5	few	TGTGCCAGCAGTGAATATGGGCAAGAGACCCAGTACTTC	CASSEYGQETQYF
.	TRBV7-9	TRBJ1-2	few	TGTGCCAGCAGCTTTCGAGACAACTATGGCTACACCTTC	CASSFRDNYGYTF
TRBD2	TRBV20-1	TRBJ2-7	.	TGCAGTGGAAGGGGAGGGTACTCCTACGAGCAGTACTTC	CSGRGGYSYEQYF
.	TRBV18	TRBJ2-7	.	TGTGCCAGCTCAGGGGGGATGTCCTCTTACAATGAGCAGTACTTC	CASSGGMSSYNEQYF
.	TRBV3-1	TRBJ1-1	.	TGTGCCAGCAGCCAAGTGGACGGGTCCACTGAAGCTTTCTTT	CASSQVDGSTEAFF
.	TRBV5-1	TRBJ2-2	once	TGCGCCAGCAGCCCCCTCGTTGACACCGGGGAGCTGTTTTTT	CASSPLVDTGELFF
.	TRBV7-9	TRBJ2-1	.	TGTGCCAGCAGCTTAAACGGGGGTTCCTACAATGAGCAGTTCTTC	CASSLNGGSYNEQFF
.	TRBV7-9	TRBJ2-2	once	TGTGCCAGCAGCTTAGCGCCGGAGGATCTCGGGGAGCTGTTTTTT	CASSLAPEDLGELFF
.	TRBV24-1	TRBJ1-2	few	TGTGCCACCAGTGACCCGACAGTATCTAGTGGCTACACCTTC	CATSDPTVSSGYTF
.	TRBV20-1	TRBJ2-3	.	TGCAGTGCTAGCAGTGCGGATACGCAGTATTTT	CSASSADTQYF
.	TRBV3-1	TRBJ2-7	.	TGTGCCAGCAGCCAAGATCTGGGGGGAGGTAGCGAGCAGTACTTC	CASSQDLGGGSEQYF
.	TRBV3-1	TRBJ1-2	few	TGTGCCAGCAGCGGGACGGTAGAGGTATCCGGCTACACCTTC	CASSGTVEVSGYTF
TRBD2	TRBV20-1	TRBJ2-3	.	TGCAGTGCTAGAGAGCTAGCGGTACAGTATTTT	CSARELAVQYF
.	TRBV28	TRBJ2-7	.	TGTGCCAGCAGAGACTCCGTCGACTGGGACGAGCAGTACTTC	CASRDSVDWDEQYF
.	TRBV6-4	TRBJ2-1	.	TGTGCCAGCCTCATTAAGCAGGGATGCTGGGAGCAGTTCTTC	CASLIKQGCWEQFF
TRBD1	TRBV20-1	TRBJ2-3	.	TGCAGTGCTAGAGATGTGACAGGGGAGCCAGATACGCAGTATTTT	CSARDVTGEPDTQYF
.	TRBV20-1	TRBJ1-2	.	TGCAGTGCGAGCTGGAGGACCGTCGGGGGCTACACCTTC	CSASWRTVGGYTF
.	TRBV3-1	TRBJ2-1	few	TGTGCCAGCAGCCAGAACACACCCCAGAGCTCCTACAATGAGCAGTTCTTC	CASSQNTPQSSYNEQFF
TRBD2	TRBV7-2	TRBJ2-1	.	TGTGCCAGCAGGCGCGGGGGAGCCTACAATGAGCAGTTCTTC	CASRRGGAYNEQFF
TRBD1	TRBV3-1	TRBJ1-2	.	TGTGCCAGCAGCCGGTCGGGACAGGGGGATGTTGGCGGCTACACCTTC	CASSRSGQGDVGGYTF
.	TRBV7-9	TRBJ2-3	.	TGTGCCAGCAGCTTAGCATCAGGCGGGATAAGCACAGATACGCAGTATTTT	CASSLASGGISTDTQYF
TRBD1	TRBV4-3	TRBJ1-6	few	TGCGCCAGCAGCCACACAGGGGCAAATTCACCCCTCCACTTT	CASSHTGANSPLHF
TRBD1	TRBV10-3	TRBJ2-5	few	TGTGCCATCAGGGGGACAGCCGACCAAGAGACCCAGTACTTC	CAIRGTADQETQYF
.	TRBV2	TRBJ1-5	few	TGTGCCAGCAGTGAGAGCAATCAGCCCCAGCATTTT	CASSESNQPQHF
.	TRBV6-6	TRBJ1-5	many	TGTGCCAGCAGTTCACAGGACCCCAGCAATCAGCCCCAGCATTTT	CASSSQDPSNQPQHF
TRBD1	TRBV12-3/TRBV12-4	TRBJ2-1	few	TGTGCCAGCAGACCGACAGGGGACTACAATGAGCAGTTCTTC	CASRPTGDYNEQFF
.	TRBV7-9	TRBJ2-7	.	TGTGCCAGCAGCAGGAACGACGAGCAGTACTTC	CASSRNDEQYF
.	TRBV6-5	TRBJ2-5	.	TGTGCCAGCAGTTACACGAGAGTAGAGACTCAGTACTTC	CASSYTRVETQYF
.	TRBV7-9	TRBJ1-4	.	TGTGCCAGCGCACCGGGGGGACGGTTTAATGAAAAACTGTTTTTT	CASAPGGRFNEKLFF
.	TRBV28	TRBJ2-5	few	TGTGCCAGCAATAAACTGGGGGGATCGTCCCAAGAGACCCAGTACTTC	CASNKLGGSSQETQYF
.	TRBV29-1	TRBJ1-5	.	TGCAGCGTCGGCGACACCCGCAATCAGCCCCAGCATTTT	CSVGDTRNQPQHF
TRBD2	TRBV18	TRBJ2-4	.	TGTGCCAGCTCACCACCGGGAGGGTTGGGAGCCAAAAACATTCAGTACTTC	CASSPPGGLGAKNIQYF
.	TRBV5-1	TRBJ1-1	few	TGCGCCAGCAGCTTGGGGCCCGTCGGGGGAGGCACTGAAGCTTTCTTT	CASSLGPVGGGTEAFF
.	TRBV11-1	TRBJ2-1	.	TGTGCCAGCAGCTTACAGGGCGGCTACAATGAGCAGTTCTTC	CASSLQGGYNEQFF
TRBD2	TRBV27	TRBJ2-1	.	TGTGCCAGCACCCGGACTAGCGGGGGGCGGAATGAGCAGTTCTTC	CASTRTSGGRNEQFF
.	TRBV21-1	TRBJ1-2	many	TGTGCCAGCAGCAAAGATGGGTCCCTCAGCCTGCGATACTATGGCTACACCTTC	CASSKDGSLSLRYYGYTF
TRBD1	TRBV20-1	TRBJ2-5	few	TGCAGTGCCGGTCTTGGGACAGGAAAAGAGACCCAGTACTTC	CSAGLGTGKETQYF
TRBD2	TRBV9	TRBJ2-5	few	TGTGCCAGCAGCCCCCCCCTGGCGGGGGGGCTTCAAGAGACCCAGTACTTC	CASSPPLAGGLQETQYF